The rows below give T cell receptor beta chains drawn from one sample of a study of high-grade serous ovarian cancer treatment subgroups. Only in-frame clones appear in the TCRdb table, and some are missing; sequencing was by immunoSEQ multiplex PCR. This sample has about 18,000 clones; around 80% occur once, and the top ten carry about 6.4%. Sequencing was performed on tumor tissue. The origin of the receptors is a human donor with high-grade serous ovarian cancer. Both conserved end residues are part of each CDR3. Fields, in order: J gene, D gene, V gene, clone size, CDR3 protein, CDR3 DNA. A D gene is named only where the DNA matches it firmly. Expanded clones are given a class, and other clones once, few, many or no size at all.

J gene: TRBJ2-7; D gene: -; V gene: TRBV4-3; clone size: -; CDR3 protein: CASSQDWTEPTYEQYF; CDR3 DNA: TGCGCCAGCAGCCAAGATTGGACAGAACCTACCTACGAGCAGTACTTC
J gene: TRBJ2-6; D gene: -; V gene: TRBV27; clone size: -; CDR3 protein: CASSRWGGGANVLTF; CDR3 DNA: TGTGCCAGCAGTCGGTGGGGTGGTGGGGCCAACGTCCTGACTTTC
J gene: TRBJ2-3; D gene: -; V gene: TRBV5-4; clone size: -; CDR3 protein: CASSSPTGSFSTDTQYF; CDR3 DNA: TGTGCCAGCAGCTCCCCAACCGGGAGCTTTAGCACAGATACGCAGTATTTT
J gene: TRBJ1-1; D gene: -; V gene: TRBV30; clone size: few; CDR3 protein: CAWSKSNTEAFF; CDR3 DNA: TGTGCCTGGAGTAAGTCTAACACTGAAGCTTTCTTT
J gene: TRBJ2-7; D gene: -; V gene: TRBV4-1; clone size: -; CDR3 protein: CASSQEPGESNEQYF; CDR3 DNA: TGCGCCAGCAGCCAAGAGCCAGGGGAGAGCAACGAGCAGTACTTC
J gene: TRBJ2-7; D gene: -; V gene: TRBV7-9; clone size: -; CDR3 protein: CASSDGGRGYYEQYF; CDR3 DNA: TGTGCCAGCAGCGATGGCGGCAGGGGATATTACGAGCAGTACTTC
J gene: TRBJ2-2; D gene: TRBD2; V gene: TRBV2; clone size: -; CDR3 protein: CASSEELAGGPDTGELFF; CDR3 DNA: TGTGCCAGCAGTGAAGAACTAGCGGGAGGGCCGGACACCGGGGAGCTGTTTTTT
J gene: TRBJ2-5; D gene: -; V gene: TRBV9; clone size: -; CDR3 protein: CASSQGGTELETQYF; CDR3 DNA: TGTGCCAGCAGCCAGGGGGGGACAGAATTAGAGACCCAGTACTTC
J gene: TRBJ2-1; D gene: TRBD2; V gene: TRBV6-4; clone size: -; CDR3 protein: CASSDSGTSGSNEQFF; CDR3 DNA: TGTGCCAGCAGTGACTCGGGGACTAGCGGGAGCAATGAGCAGTTCTTC
J gene: TRBJ2-7; D gene: -; V gene: TRBV27; clone size: -; CDR3 protein: CASSLARAHEQYF; CDR3 DNA: TGTGCCAGCAGTTTAGCCAGGGCCCACGAGCAGTACTTC
J gene: TRBJ2-1; D gene: TRBD2; V gene: TRBV7-3; clone size: -; CDR3 protein: CASSPTTGGWGNEQFF; CDR3 DNA: TGTGCCAGCAGCCCGACGACGGGGGGTTGGGGCAATGAGCAGTTCTTC
J gene: TRBJ2-7; D gene: -; V gene: TRBV7-9; clone size: once; CDR3 protein: CASSLTSYEQYF; CDR3 DNA: TGTGCCAGCAGCTTAACAAGCTACGAGCAGTACTTC
J gene: TRBJ1-2; D gene: -; V gene: TRBV4-1; clone size: once; CDR3 protein: CASSQALTNGYTF; CDR3 DNA: TGCGCCAGCAGCCAAGCTTTGACTAATGGCTACACCTTC
J gene: TRBJ1-2; D gene: -; V gene: TRBV5-1; clone size: -; CDR3 protein: CASSWAPNYGYTF; CDR3 DNA: TGCGCCAGCAGCTGGGCCCCTAACTATGGCTACACCTTC
J gene: TRBJ2-7; D gene: TRBD2; V gene: TRBV6-5; clone size: -; CDR3 protein: CASKRGGGGSEQYF; CDR3 DNA: TGTGCCAGCAAGCGGGGGGGAGGAGGGTCCGAGCAGTACTTC
J gene: TRBJ2-5; D gene: -; V gene: TRBV5-1; clone size: -; CDR3 protein: CASSYQGAEETQYF; CDR3 DNA: TGCGCCAGCAGCTATCAGGGTGCTGAAGAGACCCAGTACTTC
J gene: TRBJ1-5; D gene: TRBD1; V gene: TRBV28; clone size: -; CDR3 protein: CASILRQGGQPQHF; CDR3 DNA: TGTGCCAGCATCTTAAGACAGGGGGGTCAGCCCCAGCATTTT
J gene: TRBJ1-1; D gene: TRBD1; V gene: TRBV4-1; clone size: -; CDR3 protein: CASSQGQGARTEAFF; CDR3 DNA: TGCGCCAGCAGCCAAGGACAGGGGGCGAGGACTGAAGCTTTCTTT
J gene: TRBJ2-3; D gene: -; V gene: TRBV19; clone size: -; CDR3 protein: CASSMGLRGTQYF; CDR3 DNA: TGTGCCAGTAGTATGGGACTGCGTGGGACGCAGTATTTT
J gene: TRBJ2-4; D gene: -; V gene: TRBV19; clone size: -; CDR3 protein: CASSRTGVDRRETKNIQYF; CDR3 DNA: TGTGCCAGTAGCCGGACCGGGGTGGACAGACGAGAGACCAAAAACATTCAGTACTTC
J gene: TRBJ1-2; D gene: -; V gene: TRBV6-1; clone size: -; CDR3 protein: CASSEARTRPHYGYTF; CDR3 DNA: TGTGCCAGCAGTGAAGCTCGGACCCGGCCCCACTATGGCTACACCTTC
J gene: TRBJ1-1; D gene: -; V gene: TRBV7-3; clone size: -; CDR3 protein: CASSLQVNTEAFF; CDR3 DNA: TGTGCCAGCAGCTTACAAGTGAACACTGAAGCTTTCTTT
J gene: TRBJ1-5; D gene: -; V gene: TRBV10-3; clone size: -; CDR3 protein: CAISSGKGQPQHF; CDR3 DNA: TGTGCCATCAGTTCAGGGAAGGGACAGCCCCAGCATTTT
J gene: TRBJ2-5; D gene: -; V gene: TRBV5-4; clone size: -; CDR3 protein: CASSANQGSETQYF; CDR3 DNA: TGTGCCAGCAGCGCCAACCAGGGATCTGAGACCCAGTACTTC
J gene: TRBJ2-3; D gene: TRBD2; V gene: TRBV2; clone size: -; CDR3 protein: CASSRTSGSSDTQYF; CDR3 DNA: TGTGCCAGCAGTCGTACTAGCGGGAGCTCAGATACGCAGTATTTT
J gene: TRBJ2-3; D gene: TRBD2; V gene: TRBV7-3; clone size: -; CDR3 protein: CASSLAGVTDTQYF; CDR3 DNA: TGTGCCAGCAGCCTAGCGGGAGTAACAGATACGCAGTATTTT
J gene: TRBJ2-7; D gene: -; V gene: TRBV5-6; clone size: -; CDR3 protein: CASSLQRVSYEQYF; CDR3 DNA: TGTGCCAGCAGCTTGCAGCGGGTCTCCTACGAGCAGTACTTC
J gene: TRBJ2-7; D gene: TRBD2; V gene: TRBV6-1; clone size: -; CDR3 protein: CASSNGGGDYEQYF; CDR3 DNA: TGTGCCAGCAGTAACGGCGGGGGAGACTACGAGCAGTACTTC
J gene: TRBJ1-1; D gene: -; V gene: TRBV30; clone size: few; CDR3 protein: CAWREVNTEAFF; CDR3 DNA: TGTGCCTGGAGAGAAGTGAACACTGAAGCTTTCTTT
J gene: TRBJ2-3; D gene: -; V gene: TRBV7-2; clone size: -; CDR3 protein: CASSLGAGTDTQYF; CDR3 DNA: TGTGCCAGCAGCTTAGGGGCTGGCACAGATACGCAGTATTTT
J gene: TRBJ1-1; D gene: -; V gene: TRBV5-1; clone size: few; CDR3 protein: CASSLRGGSTEAFF; CDR3 DNA: TGCGCCAGCAGCTTACGGGGAGGCAGCACTGAAGCTTTCTTT
J gene: TRBJ2-5; D gene: TRBD1; V gene: TRBV5-1; clone size: -; CDR3 protein: CASSRDMAGGITETQYF; CDR3 DNA: TGCGCCAGCAGCCGAGACATGGCAGGGGGCATAACGGAGACCCAGTACTTC
J gene: TRBJ2-4; D gene: -; V gene: TRBV29-1; clone size: -; CDR3 protein: CSARDLAKNIQYF; CDR3 DNA: TGCAGCGCTCGGGACCTAGCCAAAAACATTCAGTACTTC
J gene: TRBJ2-5; D gene: -; V gene: TRBV27; clone size: -; CDR3 protein: CASSLWGSQGETQYF; CDR3 DNA: TGTGCCAGCAGTTTATGGGGGAGCCAGGGTGAGACCCAGTACTTC
J gene: TRBJ1-5; D gene: TRBD1; V gene: TRBV29-1; clone size: -; CDR3 protein: CSVLTGGINQPQHF; CDR3 DNA: TGCAGCGTTTTGACAGGGGGAATAAATCAGCCCCAGCATTTT
J gene: TRBJ2-7; D gene: -; V gene: TRBV4-3; clone size: -; CDR3 protein: CASSKGEYEQYF; CDR3 DNA: TGCGCCAGCAGCAAAGGGGAGTACGAGCAGTACTTC
J gene: TRBJ2-5; D gene: -; V gene: TRBV5-5; clone size: once; CDR3 protein: CASSRRGGETQYF; CDR3 DNA: TGTGCCAGCAGCCGCAGGGGTGGAGAGACCCAGTACTTC
J gene: TRBJ1-3; D gene: TRBD1; V gene: TRBV11-3; clone size: few; CDR3 protein: CASSVTGTGNTIYF; CDR3 DNA: TGTGCCAGCAGCGTGACAGGGACTGGAAACACCATATATTTT
J gene: TRBJ2-1; D gene: -; V gene: TRBV2; clone size: -; CDR3 protein: CASKVGSNNEQFF; CDR3 DNA: TGTGCCAGCAAGGTAGGGTCGAACAATGAGCAGTTCTTC
J gene: TRBJ1-3; D gene: -; V gene: TRBV6-6; clone size: -; CDR3 protein: CASSSADGHIGNTIYF; CDR3 DNA: TGTGCCAGCAGTTCGGCTGACGGCCACATTGGAAACACCATATATTTT
J gene: TRBJ1-5; D gene: -; V gene: TRBV19; clone size: medium-sized; CDR3 protein: CASSITDQPQHF; CDR3 DNA: TGTGCCAGTAGTATCACGGATCAGCCCCAGCATTTT